The clone carrying this T cell receptor beta chain has ten or more counts. Molecular barcoded adaptors covering alpha/delta and beta/gamma chains were used on approximately 400 ng RNA. A single record per CDR3 protein comes from TCRdb applying MiXCR to the reads. The sample has approximately 37,000 distinct CDR3 sequences, 14% seen once. Germline V CDR1 and CDR2: KGHDR, SFDVKD. V lost 3 bases, J lost 10 bases, and 14 bases lay in between. The CDR3 totals 13 residues. This specimen comes from a study of read filtering for tumor transcriptome and immune sequencing. Turning to the study itself: Transcriptome libraries were built from DNase-treated RNA. IR-seq gave about 3.5 to 10.27 million TCR reads per sample; RNA-seq gave about 75 to 1,300.

Sequenced sample: a population of CD138-negative cells sorted from bone marrow. V is TRBV24-1 and J is TRBJ1-2, with a tentative D call TRBD1 (5 bases). This clonotype was obtained from a donor over 35 with multiple myeloma. The CDR3 region has the DNA TGTGCCACCAGTGATACCCCCGAAGGGGTCTACACCTTC. Protein: CATSDTPEGVYTF.